What follows is one TCR beta chain and its context. The antigen remains unidentified. 5'RACE, which relied on constant-segment primers, yielded TCR alpha and TCR beta cDNA libraries carrying sample barcodes and UMIs. Using its own MiXCR run on the 5' RACE reads, TCRdb lists one record per CDR3 protein. The table has approximately 290,000 distinct CDR3 sequences, around 15% seen once. This record comes from a study of T-cell memory formation after mild COVID-19. The V end lost 5 bases, the J end lost 8 bases, and 12 bases lay between the germline ends. CDR3 length equals 12 residues. Germline V gives CDR1 SGHTA, CDR2 FQGNSA. General study points: Some responding clones appeared in pre-infection memory, suggesting cross-reactive memory joined.

The rearrangement links TRBV7-2 to TRBJ1-1, with D unclear. The receptor's source is a man in his late teens or twenties who had mild COVID-19 (a few samples of this study predate the infection). Cell type and time point are not known. Sequencing used PBMCs or a T cell subset sorted from them (not recorded which). CDR3 loop: CASSKRGLEAFF. In DNA, the CDR3 is TGTGCCAGCAGCAAGCGCGGTCTCGAAGCTTTCTTT.